The TCR beta chain described here comes from a study of blood T cell repertoires in COVID-19 (dated by TCRdb to 2019 to 2021). Regarding the complete study: Samples covering the acute and convalescent phases of COVID-19 were provided by collaborators in the United States, Italy and Spain. The repertoires were made available in a free public database intended to serve as a resource for research on the immune response to SARS-CoV-2. A de-identified subject ID, COVID-19 status, age in years and sex were almost always included in the sample metadata. The prospective study material was composed of cDNA or gDNA derived from T cells, B-cell-depleted T cells, or PBMCs. The dataset comprised deeply sampled blood TCRbeta repertoires from subjects exposed to, actively infected with, or recovered from COVID-19. Where available, HLA class I and class II types were obtained from metadata supplied by the sample provider rather than from assay-based typing. Samples came from the ongoing ImmuneRACE study (first 160 participants) plus 1,254 subjects from 6 global collaborators. Broad study findings and their caveats: How much clinical and demographic metadata was included differed by source and by participant, and the metadata was provided uncurated.

TCRbeta CDR3 regions were amplified from genomic DNA by means of the immunoSEQ Assay, a bias-controlled multiplex PCR. The original methods were these. Within the assay, amplification of reference gene primers was used to estimate how many nucleated cells each sample contained. Sequence reads were collapsed and filtered to measure the absolute abundance of every unique TCRbeta CDR3 rearrangement. Productive Simpson clonality was computed per sample as the square root of Simpson's diversity index over productive rearrangements. In TCRdb, the immuneACCESS table is reduced to in-frame sequences with V and J assigned. These tables do not hold every clone; where another copy was compared, an unresolved V gene accounts for under half, and the others remain unexplained. That table furnishes V, J and clone size, whereas the DNA furnished D and trimming. In this sample the table shows some 150,000 clones, around three quarters of which occur a single time. The ten largest clones add up to 1.5% to 2% of the sample.

For this clone: No antigen is known for it. No much larger clone exists at a distance of one base, and base qualities are not known.

Each collaborating institution followed its own protocols to collect whole blood in K2EDTA tubes. For TCRbeta analysis, collaborator samples were shipped as frozen whole blood, as isolated PBMCs, or as DNA extracted from either sample type. The CDR1 and CDR2 encoded by the germline V gene are MDHEN and SYDVKM. Trimming takes 2 bases from V and 1 base from J, and the germline ends sit 9 bases apart. From the cysteine up to the phenylalanine, the CDR3 has a length of 14 residues. The only DNA kept is the CDR3, 42 bases in frame from the first base. The sequence was collected from a man aged 80 or over with acute or convalescent COVID-19. Source material: peripheral blood. The V gene is TRBV28 and the J gene is TRBJ2-7, with no reliable assignment of the D segment. In nucleotide form, the sequence is TGTGCCAGCAGTTTACCCGTCCTTTCCTACGAGCAGTACTTC. It translates as CASSLPVLSYEQYF.